This T cell receptor beta chain was identified during a study of T cell changes during pregnancy in multiple sclerosis. Data came from immunoSEQ multiplex PCR; TCRdb stores just in-frame clones and leaves some out. Among tens of thousands of clones listed, 93% were seen once. V lost 3 bases, J lost 0 bases, and 5 bases stayed unmatched. Germline CDR1 is LNHDA and CDR2 is SQIVND (reference sequence). There are 16 residues in the CDR3. The source was peripheral blood, collected after pregnancy. V and J are TRBV19 and TRBJ1-3; 7 bases are shared with TRBD1. The receptor comes from a female donor with multiple sclerosis, enrolled in a pregnancy study. CDR3 loop: CASSIGTVNSGNTIYF. The CDR3 nucleotides are TGTGCCAGTAGTATTGGGACAGTGAACTCTGGAAACACCATATATTTT.